This T cell receptor (beta chain) is from a study of molecular identifiers for immune sequencing clone quantification. A single record per CDR3 protein comes from TCRdb applying MiXCR to the PCR reads. The table includes approximately 670,000 distinct CDR3 sequences, 20% detected once. There are many counts of this clonotype. Germline assignment: CDR1 SGHKS and CDR2 YYEKEE (reference sequence). The J segment lost 4 bases and the V segment lost 3 bases, leaving 8 bases of the junction unmatched. This CDR3 has 15 amino acids. Using a CD8+CD4-CCR7+CD45RA+ phenotype, naive CD8 T cells were sorted. This TCR came from a human donor in good health. Some libraries in this study had Jurkat cell RNA spiked in. The sequencing input was naive CD8+ T cells from blood, with Jurkat cell RNA spiked in. The sample's subset: FACS-sorted CD8+CD4-CCR7+CD45RA+ naive T cells. The V call is TRBV5-5, the J call TRBJ1-2; 8 bases line up with TRBD1. This chain's CDR3 is CASSYTQGVSYGYTF. The CDR3 bases are TGTGCCAGCAGCTACACACAGGGGGTGAGCTATGGCTACACCTTC. Looking up the rest from reference TRBV5-5 and TRBJ1-2 gives the full variable domain: DAGVTQSPTHLIKTRGQQVTLRCSPISGHKSVSWYQQVLGQGPQFIFQYYEKEERGRGNFPDRFSARQFPNYSSELNVNALLLGDSALYLCASSYTQGVSYGYTFGSGTRLTVV.